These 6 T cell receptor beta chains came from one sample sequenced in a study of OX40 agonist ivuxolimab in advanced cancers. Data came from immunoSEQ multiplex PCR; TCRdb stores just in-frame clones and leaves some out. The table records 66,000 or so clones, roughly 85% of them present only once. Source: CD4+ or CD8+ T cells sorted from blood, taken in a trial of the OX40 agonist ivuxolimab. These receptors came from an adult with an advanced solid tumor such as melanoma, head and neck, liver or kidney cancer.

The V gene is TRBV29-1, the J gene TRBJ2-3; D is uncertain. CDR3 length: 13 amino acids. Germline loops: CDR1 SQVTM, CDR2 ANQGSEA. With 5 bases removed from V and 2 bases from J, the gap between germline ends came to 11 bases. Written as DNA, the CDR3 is TGCAGCGTTCGGGCTCAACTCACAGATACGCAGTATTTT. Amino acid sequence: CSVRAQLTDTQYF.

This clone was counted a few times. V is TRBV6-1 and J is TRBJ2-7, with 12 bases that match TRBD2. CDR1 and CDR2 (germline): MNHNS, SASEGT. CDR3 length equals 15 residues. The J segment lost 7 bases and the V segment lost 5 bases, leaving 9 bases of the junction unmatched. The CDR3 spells CASSRASGREWEQYF. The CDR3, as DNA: TGTGCCAGCAGTAGGGCTAGCGGGAGGGAGTGGGAGCAGTACTTC.

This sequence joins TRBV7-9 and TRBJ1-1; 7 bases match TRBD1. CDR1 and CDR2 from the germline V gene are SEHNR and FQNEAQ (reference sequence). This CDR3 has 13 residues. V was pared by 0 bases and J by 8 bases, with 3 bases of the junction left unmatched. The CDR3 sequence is CASSLARDSEAFF. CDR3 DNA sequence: TGTGCCAGCAGCTTAGCCCGGGACAGCGAAGCTTTCTTT.

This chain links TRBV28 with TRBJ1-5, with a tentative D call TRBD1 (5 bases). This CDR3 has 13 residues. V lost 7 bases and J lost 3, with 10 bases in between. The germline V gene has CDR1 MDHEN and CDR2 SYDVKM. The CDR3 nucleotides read TGTGCCAGCATGAGGGGTAACAATCAGCCCCAGCATTTT. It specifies CASMRGNNQPQHF. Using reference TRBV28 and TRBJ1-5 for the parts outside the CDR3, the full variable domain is DVKVTQSSRYLVKRTGEKVFLECVQDMDHENMFWYRQDPGLGLRLIYFSYDVKMKEKGDIPEGYSVSREKKERFSLILESASTNQTSMYLCASMRGNNQPQHFGDGTRLSIL.

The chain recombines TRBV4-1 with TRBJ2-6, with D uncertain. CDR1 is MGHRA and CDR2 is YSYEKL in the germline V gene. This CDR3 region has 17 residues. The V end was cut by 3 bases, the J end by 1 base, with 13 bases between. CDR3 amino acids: CASSQSRTLSGANVLTF. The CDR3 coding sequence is TGCGCCAGCAGCCAGTCCCGGACCCTATCTGGGGCCAACGTCCTGACTTTC.

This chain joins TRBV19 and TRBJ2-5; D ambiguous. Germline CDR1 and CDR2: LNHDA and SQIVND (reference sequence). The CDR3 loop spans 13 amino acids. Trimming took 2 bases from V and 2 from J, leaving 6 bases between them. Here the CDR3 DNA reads TGTGCCAGTAGTATATCTCTACAAGAGACCCAGTACTTC. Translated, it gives CASSISLQETQYF.